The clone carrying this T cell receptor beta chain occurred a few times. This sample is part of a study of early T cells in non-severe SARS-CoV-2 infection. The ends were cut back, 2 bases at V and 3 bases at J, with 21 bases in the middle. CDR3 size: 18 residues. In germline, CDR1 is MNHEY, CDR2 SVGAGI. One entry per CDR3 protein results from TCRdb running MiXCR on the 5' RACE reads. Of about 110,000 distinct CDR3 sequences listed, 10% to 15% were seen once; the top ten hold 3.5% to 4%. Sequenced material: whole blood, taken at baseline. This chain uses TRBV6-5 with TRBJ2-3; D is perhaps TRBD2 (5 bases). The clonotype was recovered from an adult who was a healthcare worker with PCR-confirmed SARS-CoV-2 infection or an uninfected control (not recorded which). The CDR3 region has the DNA TGTGCCAGCAGTTACGGGAGAAGGGTGCCTTCCAGGACAGATACGCAGTATTTT. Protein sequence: CASSYGRRVPSRTDTQYF.